This is a list of T cell receptor beta chains from one sample in a study of CD8 T cells in ankylosing spondylitis. TCRdb re-derived calls from the 5' RACE reads in MiXCR, one entry per CDR3 protein. The sample has approximately 540,000 distinct CDR3 sequences, roughly an eighth seen once. The specimen was blood, either unsorted or a sorted T cell fraction (not recorded which). These receptors were collected from a male donor with ankylosing spondylitis. CDR3s include the opening cysteine and the closing phenylalanine or tryptophan. A D gene is named only where the DNA matches it firmly. Clone size, where shown, is once, few, many, or a class for clones that have expanded.

abundance,v_gene,j_gene,d_gene,CDR3aa,CDR3nt
few,TRBV6-1,TRBJ1-3,-,CASSDSYSGNTIYF,TGTGCCAGCAGTGACAGCTACTCTGGAAACACCATATATTTT
few,TRBV20-1,TRBJ2-2,-,CSARDSERGTGELFF,TGCAGTGCTAGAGATAGCGAAAGGGGCACCGGGGAGCTGTTTTTT
-,TRBV2,TRBJ2-7,-,CASRNDKLDEQYF,TGTGCCAGCAGGAATGACAAGTTGGACGAGCAGTACTTC
-,TRBV5-5,TRBJ2-2,-,CASSFSYTGELFF,TGTGCCAGCAGCTTTTCTTACACCGGGGAGCTGTTTTTT
few,TRBV5-6,TRBJ2-1,-,CASSLLLGEQFF,TGTGCCAGCAGCTTGTTGTTAGGTGAGCAGTTCTTC
-,TRBV19,TRBJ1-5,-,CASSITTQQPQHF,TGTGCCAGTAGTATCACGACACAGCAGCCCCAGCATTTT
-,TRBV7-8,TRBJ1-6,-,CASSWGQSRDSPLHF,TGTGCCAGCAGCTGGGGGCAGTCTAGGGATTCACCCCTCCACTTT
few,TRBV20-1,TRBJ1-2,-,CSANPGGYTF,TGCAGTGCTAACCCAGGGGGCTACACCTTC
-,TRBV5-1,TRBJ1-4,-,CASSRRTALNEKLFF,TGCGCCAGCAGCCGAAGGACGGCCCTTAATGAAAAACTGTTTTTT
few,TRBV14,TRBJ1-6,TRBD1,CASSPTGTGGTSPLHF,TGTGCCAGCAGCCCAACCGGGACAGGGGGTACTTCACCCCTCCACTTT
few,TRBV30,TRBJ2-1,TRBD1,CAWVKDRGANEQFF,TGTGCCTGGGTTAAAGACAGGGGGGCGAATGAGCAGTTCTTC
-,TRBV11-2,TRBJ2-5,-,CASSLRGEAETQYF,TGTGCCAGCAGCCTCAGGGGGGAAGCGGAGACCCAGTACTTC
many,TRBV20-1,TRBJ1-5,-,CSAERQSNQPQHF,TGCAGTGCAGAACGGCAGAGCAATCAGCCCCAGCATTTT
-,TRBV5-1,TRBJ2-1,-,CASSLNGLILSEQFF,TGCGCCAGCAGCTTGAATGGTCTCATCTTGAGTGAGCAGTTCTTC
few,TRBV20-1,TRBJ1-5,TRBD1,CSARRTGGGGQPQHF,TGCAGTGCTAGACGGACAGGGGGTGGTGGTCAGCCCCAGCATTTT
few,TRBV11-2,TRBJ2-5,-,CASSLNRRGKETQYF,TGTGCCAGCAGCTTAAATAGAAGGGGGAAAGAGACCCAGTACTTC
few,TRBV7-9,TRBJ2-4,-,CASSPLPPGLAKNIQYF,TGTGCCAGCAGCCCGCTTCCTCCGGGACTAGCCAAAAACATTCAGTACTTC
few,TRBV27,TRBJ2-2,TRBD1,CASSPRDRSTGELFF,TGTGCCAGCAGTCCCCGGGACAGGAGCACCGGGGAGCTGTTTTTT
once,TRBV5-8,TRBJ2-2,TRBD2,CASSLVSGGRTGELFF,TGTGCCAGCAGCTTGGTTTCGGGAGGGCGAACCGGGGAGCTGTTTTTT
many,TRBV11-3,TRBJ2-1,-,CASSLGFLRYNEQFF,TGTGCCAGCAGCTTAGGCTTCCTCAGGTACAATGAGCAGTTCTTC
few,TRBV5-6,TRBJ1-1,TRBD1,CASSPTGASTEAFF,TGTGCCAGCAGCCCTACAGGGGCCTCCACTGAAGCTTTCTTT
many,TRBV4-2,TRBJ2-2,-,CASSQDFWQGLNTGELFF,TGTGCCAGCAGCCAAGATTTTTGGCAGGGGTTAAACACCGGGGAGCTGTTTTTT
few,TRBV6-1,TRBJ2-2,TRBD2,CASPGGSFTGELFF,TGTGCCAGCCCCGGCGGGAGTTTTACCGGGGAGCTGTTTTTT
few,TRBV29-1,TRBJ2-7,-,CSVERLGGIDEQYF,TGCAGCGTTGAGCGGTTAGGTGGGATCGACGAGCAGTACTTC
-,TRBV20-1,TRBJ1-1,TRBD1,CSAPRQGVNTEAFF,TGCAGTGCGCCTCGACAGGGCGTGAACACTGAAGCTTTCTTT